This TCR beta chain derives from a study of cytomegalovirus exposure and HLA in healthy donors. This clone was seen only a few times. Its antigen is not known. The CDR3 loop spans 13 amino acids. Germline-derived CDR1 and CDR2 are SGHAT and FQNNGV. The V end was cut by 3 bases, the J end by 9 bases, with 12 bases between. Overall study results and limits: Rates of TCR association differed by HLA locus in a later analysis, with DRB1 highest and HLA-C lowest. There were approximately 150 TCR beta chains listed as cytomegalovirus-associated. Later analysis identified about 18,000 TCR beta sequences associated with HLA alleles, using a false discovery rate threshold of 0.05.

PCR used 60 Vbeta primers and 13 Jbeta primers. Measured with immunoSEQ multiplex PCR; TCRdb has only the in-frame clones, and not every one. The sample has 97,000 or so clones, nearly 65% seen once. The sequencing input was PBMCs. This sequence originates from a human donor in good health. The chain joins TRBV11-2 to TRBJ1-5; tentative D call: TRBD1 (6 bases). The CDR3 region is CASSLTGSGPQHF. The CDR3 DNA reads TGTGCCAGCAGCTTGACAGGTTCTGGGCCCCAGCATTTT.